A selection of T cell receptor beta chains follows, all from one sample in a study of technical replicates of blood from a handful of donors. Data came from immunoSEQ multiplex PCR; TCRdb stores just in-frame clones and leaves some out. Of about 56,000 clones in the sample, about 95% were seen once. Input material: PBMCs. These receptors came from a human donor in good health. Some clones in this sample may be carry-over from other donors' samples. Both conserved end residues are part of each CDR3. D genes are given only for firm matches. Only some rows state a clone size, as once, few, many or a class for expanded clones.

>TRBV18|TRBD2|-|TRBJ2-3
CASSPPSGGGTDTQYF
TGTGCCAGCTCACCACCGTCGGGAGGAGGCACAGATACGCAGTATTTT
>TRBV7-9|-|once|TRBJ1-2
CASSSQGVTGYTF
TGTGCCAGCAGCTCGCAAGGGGTTACTGGCTACACCTTC
>TRBV6-5|-|-|TRBJ2-3
CASRRDNTDTQYF
TGTGCCAGCAGACGGGACAACACAGATACGCAGTATTTT
>TRBV11-2|-|-|TRBJ1-5
CASSSTPSPDQPQHF
TGTGCCAGCAGCTCCACACCCAGTCCCGATCAGCCCCAGCATTTT
>TRBV7-2|-|-|TRBJ1-5
CASSLAGSANQPQHF
TGTGCCAGCAGCTTAGCTGGCAGCGCAAATCAGCCCCAGCATTTT
>TRBV11-2|-|-|TRBJ2-1
CASSFSTGTSFHNEQFF
TGTGCCAGCAGCTTTTCAACCGGGACATCTTTCCACAATGAGCAGTTCTTC
>TRBV4-1|TRBD2|-|TRBJ2-2
CASSQAGTSGGARTGELFF
TGCGCCAGCAGCCAAGCAGGGACTAGCGGGGGGGCGCGGACCGGGGAGCTGTTTTTT
>TRBV29-1|-|-|TRBJ1-1
CSIKSVNTEAFF
TGCAGCATTAAATCAGTGAACACTGAAGCTTTCTTT
>TRBV13|-|-|TRBJ2-2
CASSSPGGRGVAGELFF
TGTGCCAGCAGCTCCCCTGGGGGCCGTGGGGTCGCCGGGGAGCTGTTTTTT
>TRBV7-2|-|-|TRBJ1-2
CASSLGTANYGYTF
TGTGCCAGCAGCTTAGGGACAGCTAACTATGGCTACACCTTC
>TRBV21-1|-|-|TRBJ2-2
CASSKKTSDYNHTGELFF
TGTGCCAGCAGCAAAAAGACGTCGGACTACAACCACACCGGGGAGCTGTTTTTT
>TRBV6-5|TRBD1|-|TRBJ2-1
CASSYSKGQGNNEQFF
TGTGCCAGCAGTTACTCGAAGGGACAGGGTAACAATGAGCAGTTCTTC
>TRBV6-6|-|-|TRBJ2-7
CASSTRPGQPYEQYF
TGTGCCAGCAGTACACGACCGGGACAACCCTACGAGCAGTACTTC
>TRBV5-1|-|-|TRBJ2-5
CASSSYRVGVETQYF
TGCGCCAGCAGCTCATACAGGGTGGGGGTAGAGACCCAGTACTTC
>TRBV29-1|-|-|TRBJ2-7
CSVVQGSFEQYF
TGCAGCGTTGTACAGGGCTCCTTCGAGCAGTACTTC
>TRBV6-5|TRBD2|-|TRBJ2-7
CASSPGPAGFYEQYF
TGTGCCAGCAGCCCGGGACCAGCGGGATTCTACGAGCAGTACTTC
>TRBV7-8|TRBD1|-|TRBJ1-3
CASSFSTGQSSGNTIYF
TGTGCCAGCAGCTTTTCGACAGGGCAGAGCTCTGGAAACACCATATATTTT
>TRBV6-5|-|-|TRBJ1-1
CASSYQENTEAFF
TGTGCCAGCAGTTACCAGGAGAACACTGAAGCTTTCTTT
>TRBV30|-|-|TRBJ2-7
CAWSQSDYEQYF
TGTGCCTGGAGTCAGAGCGACTACGAGCAGTACTTC
>TRBV4-1|TRBD2|-|TRBJ2-7
CASSQAPGLAGEGYEQYF
TGCGCCAGCAGCCAAGCTCCCGGACTAGCGGGAGAGGGTTACGAGCAGTACTTC
>TRBV4-1|TRBD1|-|TRBJ1-2
CASSQPGQGAYGYTF
TGCGCCAGCAGCCAGCCGGGACAGGGGGCGTATGGCTACACCTTC
>TRBV7-9|-|-|TRBJ2-5
CASSSQNQETQYF
TGTGCCAGCAGCTCTCAGAATCAAGAGACCCAGTACTTC
>TRBV5-4|TRBD2|-|TRBJ2-3
CASRSGGARTDTQYF
TGTGCCAGCAGAAGCGGGGGGGCCCGCACAGATACGCAGTATTTT
>TRBV5-1|-|-|TRBJ2-2
CASSVGGSNTGELFF
TGCGCCAGCAGTGTCGGAGGCTCGAACACCGGGGAGCTGTTTTTT
>TRBV5-8|TRBD1|once|TRBJ1-6
CASSNGQGGSPLHF
TGTGCCAGCAGCAACGGACAGGGCGGGTCACCCCTCCACTTT
>TRBV9|-|-|TRBJ1-2
CASSLQDLGGVYTF
TGTGCCAGCAGCCTACAGGACCTCGGGGGGGTGTACACCTTC
>TRBV7-2|TRBD2|-|TRBJ2-1
CASSLYTGTTYNEQFF
TGTGCCAGCAGCCTATACACCGGGACTACCTACAATGAGCAGTTCTTC
>TRBV30|-|-|TRBJ1-3
CAWATGYTIYF
TGTGCCTGGGCGACAGGTTACACCATATATTTT
>TRBV4-1|TRBD2|-|TRBJ2-2
CASSQALSLAGGTGELFF
TGCGCCAGCAGCCAGGCCCTTTCCCTAGCGGGAGGAACCGGGGAGCTGTTTTTT
>TRBV28|TRBD2|-|TRBJ2-7
CASSGGTSGRAGEQYF
TGTGCCAGCAGTGGCGGGACTAGCGGGAGGGCGGGCGAGCAGTACTTC
>TRBV11-2|-|-|TRBJ1-4
CASSLITGGGDEKLFF
TGTGCCAGCAGTTTGATAACCGGGGGTGGCGATGAAAAACTGTTTTTT
>TRBV28|-|-|TRBJ2-5
CASSLWRQTQETQYF
TGTGCCAGCAGTTTATGGCGACAGACCCAAGAGACCCAGTACTTC
>TRBV11-1|TRBD2|-|TRBJ2-6
CATGTSVAGANVLTF
TGTGCGACCGGGACTAGCGTCGCTGGGGCCAACGTCCTGACTTTC
>TRBV5-6|-|-|TRBJ2-1
CASSLALRLPPYNEQFF
TGTGCCAGCAGCTTAGCTCTGCGCTTACCTCCCTACAATGAGCAGTTCTTC
>TRBV4-3|TRBD2|-|TRBJ2-7
CASSQGGGRRVGDEQYF
TGCGCCAGCAGCCAAGGGGGGGGACGCCGGGTAGGTGACGAGCAGTACTTC
>TRBV6-1|-|-|TRBJ2-4
CASSVGQLLAKNIQYF
TGTGCCAGCAGTGTCGGACAGTTACTAGCCAAAAACATTCAGTACTTC